The 25 T cell receptor beta chains reported below all come from one sample, sequenced in a study of a mutant IDH1 vaccine in newly diagnosed glioma. These TCRs' antigens remain unknown. The sample's time point: week 11, during vaccination. In every dose of vaccine, 300 ug of mutant IDH1 20-mer peptide was given alongside topical imiquimod. Sequenced by immunoSEQ multiplex PCR; TCRdb stores in-frame clones only, minus some. The data contain 110,000 or so clones, roughly 90% of them singletons. The sample was PBMCs, taken from a glioma patient whose treatment included an IDH1 peptide vaccine. The receptor set was obtained from a woman between 45 and 60 years old with glioma.

This clone was seen a single time. The chain couples TRBV28 to TRBJ1-5; TRBD1 is a possible D gene (5 bases). The V and J ends lost 6 bases and 0 bases respectively, with 12 bases between them. Germline V gene data show CDR1 as MDHEN and CDR2 as SYDVKM. CDR3 length equals 15 residues. Here the CDR3 DNA reads TGTGCCAGCAGCCTCCTACAGGCTAGCAATCAGCCCCAGCATTTT. It encodes CASSLLQASNQPQHF.

The chain couples TRBV7-2 to TRBJ2-4; D possibly matches TRBD1 or TRBD2 (5 bases each). Trimming shortened V by 0 bases and J by 6 bases, and 9 bases separated the two germline ends. This CDR3 is built from 14 residues. Germline lookup yields CDR1 SGHTA and CDR2 FQGNSA. CDR3 sequence reads: CASSLAQGTNIQYF. The CDR3, as DNA: TGTGCCAGCAGCTTAGCGCAAGGGACAAACATTCAGTACTTC.

V is TRBV27 and J is TRBJ2-1; D may be TRBD2 (6 bases). The length of the CDR3 is 11 residues. Per germline, CDR1 MNHEY and CDR2 SMNVEV (reference sequence). V lost 6 bases to trimming and J lost 6 bases, with 6 bases between them. As DNA, the CDR3 is TGTGCCAGCAGGACTAGCAATGAGCAGTTCTTC. Translated, it gives CASRTSNEQFF.

The chain employs TRBV19 and TRBJ2-3, with 9 nucleotides matching TRBD2. V lost 3 bases, J lost 4 bases, and 5 bases stayed unmatched. Germline assignment: CDR1 LNHDA and CDR2 SQIVND (reference sequence). The CDR3 loop spans 15 amino acids. CDR3 nucleotide sequence: TGTGCCAGTAGTATTCTAGCGGGAAGGGCAGATACGCAGTATTTT. Its protein product is CASSILAGRADTQYF. Drawing the rest from reference TRBV19 and TRBJ2-3, the complete variable domain is DGGITQSPKYLFRKEGQNVTLSCEQNLNHDAMYWYRQDPGQGLRLIYYSQIVNDFQKGDIAEGYSVSREKKESFPLTVTSAQKNPTAFYLCASSILAGRADTQYFGPGTRLTVL.

J is TRBJ2-5 and V is TRBV5-4; D remains ambiguous. The end of the DNA fits TRBJ2-7 better, so the J call may be wrong. Germline V gene sequence: CDR1 SGHNT, CDR2 YYREEE (reference sequence). The CDR3 length is 13 residues. For the CDR3, the DNA is TGTGCCAGCAGCTTTAGGGAAACCCACGAGCAGTACTTC. Amino acids: CASSFRETHEQYF.

V and J are TRBV7-9 and TRBJ2-3, with D hard to call. Germline CDR1 is SEHNR and CDR2 is FQNEAQ (reference sequence). CDR3 length: 14 residues. V lost 5 bases to trimming and J lost 2 bases, with 11 bases between them. CDR3 loop: CASSHNSPTDTQYF. The CDR3 nucleotides read TGTGCCAGCAGCCATAACAGTCCCACAGATACGCAGTATTTT.

The genes are TRBV5-4 and TRBJ2-5, with D unclear. Trimming took off 4 bases at V and 2 bases at J, with 12 bases between the two ends. Per germline, CDR1 SGHNT and CDR2 YYREEE (reference sequence). The length of the CDR3 is 14 residues. CDR3 sequence reads: CASSRPQTQETQYF. The CDR3, as DNA: TGTGCCAGCAGCCGTCCGCAGACTCAAGAGACCCAGTACTTC.

The genes are TRBV10-3 and TRBJ2-1; D uncertain. This CDR3 spans 13 amino acids. Per germline, CDR1 ENHRY and CDR2 SYGVKD. The germline V and J ends were trimmed by 4 bases and 3 bases, with 7 bases remaining between them. The CDR3 sequence is CAISARDYNEQFF. The CDR3 DNA reads TGTGCCATCAGTGCTCGAGACTACAATGAGCAGTTCTTC.

The table lists this clone with a count of one. The V call is TRBV2, the J call TRBJ1-1; D uncertain. V shed 1 base and J shed 3 bases, with 12 bases lying between them. The CDR3 is 15 amino acids. CDR1 and CDR2 from the germline V gene are SNHLY and FYNNEI. CDR3 residues: CASSEGQDWDTEAFF. The CDR3 DNA follows: TGTGCCAGCAGTGAAGGGCAGGATTGGGACACTGAAGCTTTCTTT.

CDR3 sequence: CASSQGTASNQPQHF. CDR3 bases: TGTGCCAGTAGTCAGGGGACGGCGAGCAATCAGCCCCAGCATTTT. The chain couples TRBV19 to TRBJ1-5; D is possibly TRBD1 (6 bases). CDR3 size: 15 residues. Germline lookup yields CDR1 LNHDA and CDR2 SQIVND (reference sequence). V was cut by 5 bases and J by 1 base, with 12 bases left in between.

The genes are TRBV9 and TRBJ2-5; 13 bases align to TRBD2. J was trimmed by 4 bases and V by 4 bases; bases with no gene match: 10. Germline V lookup: CDR1 SGDLS, CDR2 YYNGEE. The CDR3 extends over 17 amino acids. The CDR3 loop reads CASSPPGLAGFGETQYF. In DNA form, the CDR3 reads TGTGCCAGCAGCCCCCCGGGACTAGCGGGATTTGGAGAGACCCAGTACTTC.

J is TRBJ2-3 and V is TRBV14; TRBD2 agrees at 7 bases. CDR1 is SGHDN, CDR2 FVKESK, per germline. This CDR3 has 15 residues. J was trimmed by 0 bases and V by 5 bases; bases with no gene match: 5. This CDR3 is CASSVGGSSTDTQYF. In DNA, the CDR3 is TGTGCCAGCAGCGTGGGAGGGTCTAGCACAGATACGCAGTATTTT.

The V call is TRBV6-5, the J call TRBJ2-1; TRBD2 aligns across 12 bases. In germline, CDR1 is MNHEY, CDR2 SVGAGI. Trimming cost V 2 bases and J 10 bases; bases outside gene matches: 6. The CDR3 runs to 15 residues. The CDR3 region is CASSYGASGRGEQFF. In DNA, the CDR3 is TGTGCCAGCAGTTACGGGGCTAGCGGGAGGGGAGAGCAGTTCTTC.

The rearrangement links TRBV9 to TRBJ2-7; a weak D match, TRBD2 (5 bases). The V end lost 0 bases, the J end lost 2 bases, and 9 bases lay between the germline ends. The germline V gene has CDR1 SGDLS and CDR2 YYNGEE. CDR3 size: 14 residues. The chain's CDR3 is CASSVAQEAYEQYF. In DNA form, the CDR3 reads TGTGCCAGCAGCGTAGCGCAGGAGGCCTACGAGCAGTACTTC.

V gene TRBV28 combines with J gene TRBJ1-4; 9 bases agree with TRBD1. Germline loops: CDR1 MDHEN, CDR2 SYDVKM. This CDR3 has 16 amino acids. Trimming cost V 6 bases and J 3 bases; bases outside gene matches: 8. CDR3 in DNA: TGTGCCAGCAGCTCACAGGGGGCGCTGGCTAATGAAAAACTGTTTTTT. As protein: CASSSQGALANEKLFF.

The gene calls are TRBV21-1 and TRBJ2-2. TRBV21-1 constitutes a pseudogene. The CDR3 has 18 residues. The CDR3 bases are TGTGCCAGCATGGTGCTAGTCGGGCAAAAAGCGAACACCGGGGAGCTGTTTTTT. This translates into CASMVLVGQKANTGELFF.

The chain carries TRBV7-9 and TRBJ2-3; D unresolved. V dropped 4 bases and J dropped 6 bases, with 5 bases sitting between them. There are 11 residues in the CDR3. Germline lookup yields CDR1 SEHNR and CDR2 FQNEAQ (reference sequence). CDR3 sequence: CASSSVDTQYF. DNA of the CDR3: TGTGCCAGCAGCTCGGTTGATACGCAGTATTTT.

The V and J genes are TRBV21-1 and TRBJ1-5; whether TRBD1, the table's D call, matches the DNA was not checked. TRBV21-1 represents a pseudogene. This CDR3 spans 16 amino acids. The CDR3 loop reads CASSAGQGNSNQPQHF. The CDR3 DNA is TGTGCCAGCAGCGCCGGACAGGGGAATAGCAATCAGCCCCAGCATTTT.

This chain links TRBV7-3 with TRBJ2-1, with 11 bases aligning to TRBD2. CDR1 is SGHTA, CDR2 FQGTGA, per germline. V lost 2 bases to trimming and J lost 0 bases; unmatched junction nucleotides: 3. The CDR3 spans 17 residues. CDR3 residues: CASSLGTSGYSYNEQFF. Written as DNA, the CDR3 is TGTGCCAGCAGCTTAGGGACTAGCGGCTACTCCTACAATGAGCAGTTCTTC. Full variable domain (rest looked up from reference TRBV7-3 and TRBJ2-1): GAGVSQTPSNKVTEKGKYVELRCDPISGHTALYWYRQSLGQGPEFLIYFQGTGAADDSGLPNDRFFAVRPEGSVSTLKIQRTERGDSAVYLCASSLGTSGYSYNEQFFGPGTRLTVL.

V gene TRBV28 combines with J gene TRBJ1-2, with TRBD1 matching 7 bases. V gave up 5 bases and J gave up 3 bases; unmatched junction bases: 6. The germline V gene has CDR1 MDHEN and CDR2 SYDVKM. The CDR3 runs 14 residues. CDR3 nucleotides: TGTGCCAGCAGTCGAGGGGGCCCCGACTATGGCTACACCTTC. Its translation is CASSRGGPDYGYTF.

V is TRBV11-2 and J is TRBJ2-1; D may be TRBD2 (6 bases). V lost 3 bases and J 15 bases, leaving 18 bases between the germline ends. The V gene's germline CDR1 is SGHAT and CDR2 FQNNGV. The CDR3 sequence is 13 residues long. CDR3 protein: CASSLRWSAGRFF. CDR3 coding DNA: TGTGCCAGCAGCTTGAGGTGGAGCGCGGGACGGTTCTTC.

The rearrangement links TRBV19 to TRBJ1-2; possibly TRBD1 for D (6 bases). V was shortened by 5 bases and J by 6 bases, with 16 bases between the two germline ends. The CDR3 is 14 residues long. Per the germline V gene, CDR1 is LNHDA and CDR2 is SQIVND (reference sequence). The CDR3 sequence is CASSQEGDRDGYTF. The CDR3 nucleotides read TGTGCCAGTAGTCAGGAGGGGGATCGAGATGGCTACACCTTC. Looking up the rest from reference TRBV19 and TRBJ1-2 gives the full variable domain: DGGITQSPKYLFRKEGQNVTLSCEQNLNHDAMYWYRQDPGQGLRLIYYSQIVNDFQKGDIAEGYSVSREKKESFPLTVTSAQKNPTAFYLCASSQEGDRDGYTFGSGTRLTVV.

The chain employs TRBV5-1 and TRBJ2-7; D remains ambiguous. The CDR3 spans 15 residues. Per the germline V gene, CDR1 is SGHRS and CDR2 is YFSETQ. V lost 0 bases, J lost 0 bases, and 10 bases lay in between. CDR3 sequence reads: CASSLVGSSSYEQYF. Written as DNA, the CDR3 is TGCGCCAGCAGCTTGGTGGGTAGTAGCTCCTACGAGCAGTACTTC. The full variable domain, rest sourced from reference TRBV5-1 and TRBJ2-7, is KAGVTQTPRYLIKTRGQQVTLSCSPISGHRSVSWYQQTPGQGLQFLFEYFSETQRNKGNFPGRFSGRQFSNSRSEMNVSTLELGDSALYLCASSLVGSSSYEQYFGPGTRLTVT.

The chain couples TRBV19 to TRBJ1-2; D not resolved. This CDR3 has 12 residues. CDR1 and CDR2 from the germline V gene are LNHDA and SQIVND (reference sequence). Trimming took off 5 bases at V and 2 bases at J, with 6 bases between the two ends. CDR3 DNA: TGTGCCAGTAGTGCCAGAAACTATGGCTACACCTTC. It yields the protein CASSARNYGYTF.

The rearrangement links TRBV9 to TRBJ1-2; D is uncertain. Looked up from germline, CDR1 is SGDLS and CDR2 is YYNGEE. Trimming removed 2 bases at V and 0 bases at J, with 11 bases between. The CDR3 is 15 amino acids. The CDR3 spells CASSVGMSANYGYTF. CDR3 bases: TGTGCCAGCAGCGTGGGGATGAGTGCTAACTATGGCTACACCTTC.